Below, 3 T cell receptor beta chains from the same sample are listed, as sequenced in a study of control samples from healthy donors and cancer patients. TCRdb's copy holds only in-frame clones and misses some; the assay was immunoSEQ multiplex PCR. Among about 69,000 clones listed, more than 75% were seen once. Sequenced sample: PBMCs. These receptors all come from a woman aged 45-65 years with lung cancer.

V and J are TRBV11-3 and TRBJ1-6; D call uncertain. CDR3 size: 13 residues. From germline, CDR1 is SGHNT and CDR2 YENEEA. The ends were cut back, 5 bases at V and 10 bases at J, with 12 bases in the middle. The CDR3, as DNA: TGTGCCAGCAGCCCCGAGGGAAAATCACCCCTCCACTTT. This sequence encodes CASSPEGKSPLHF.

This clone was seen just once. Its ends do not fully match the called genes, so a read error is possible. This CDR3 is CASSIRGNPEAFF. The CDR3 DNA is TGTGCCAGTAGTATTAGGGGGAACCCTGAAGCTTTCTTT. The gene calls are TRBV19 and TRBJ1-1, with TRBD1 as a possible D gene (6 bases). Germline CDR1 reads LNHDA; CDR2 reads SQIVND (reference sequence). The CDR3 spans 13 residues.

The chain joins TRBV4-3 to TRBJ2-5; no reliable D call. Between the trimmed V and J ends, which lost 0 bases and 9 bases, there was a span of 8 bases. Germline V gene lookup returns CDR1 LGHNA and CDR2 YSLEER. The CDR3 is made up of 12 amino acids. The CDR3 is CASSQDKRAQYF. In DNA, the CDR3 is TGCGCCAGCAGCCAAGATAAAAGGGCCCAGTACTTC.